Sequencing of this T cell receptor beta chain was carried out in a study of blood T cell repertoires in COVID-19. As for the study in general: The United States, Italy and Spain supplied acute and convalescent COVID-19 samples. From T cells, B-cell-depleted T cells, or PBMCs came the material, which was cDNA or gDNA.

Study processing details: Estimation of nucleated cell counts relied on the amplification of reference gene primers. Produced via immunoSEQ multiplex PCR; TCRdb's table is partial and in-frame only. V, J and clone size are taken as reported in that table, and D and trimming were inferred from the DNA itself. The sample includes 100,000 to 150,000 clones, roughly three quarters seen only once; the top ten take less than 2.5%. Losses at the gene ends were 4 bases for V and 5 bases for J; bases not matched to a gene: 2. Germline loops: CDR1 SGHDT, CDR2 YYEEEE. The CDR3 is 14 residues long. This receptor was obtained from a woman aged 70-85 years with acute or convalescent COVID-19. Input material: peripheral blood. V is TRBV5-6 and J is TRBJ1-4; TRBD1 matches 10 bases. This CDR3 is CASSPDRGNEKLFF. The CDR3 DNA is TGTGCCAGCAGCCCGGACAGGGGGAATGAAAAACTGTTTTTT.